This T cell receptor (beta chain) was found in a study of blood T cells in healthy people across ages. General study findings and limits: Donors of long life had a larger count of naive CD4+ cells and greater diversity than aged donors.

Primed by a sample-barcoded 5' primer and a J-beta primer mix, a second PCR proceeded for 7 to 11 cycles. Through a template-switch adaptor with 12 random nucleotides, each cDNA molecule received a tag. One entry per CDR3 protein results from TCRdb running MiXCR on the 5' RACE reads. Among some 880,000 distinct CDR3 sequences listed, about 34% were seen once. The CDR3 length is 14 residues. V was cut by 1 base and J by 0 bases, with 3 bases left in between. Germline V gene sequence: CDR1 SGHVS, CDR2 FNYEAQ. The donors, all healthy, were Caucasians living in Russia, aged about 6 to 90. The draw of peripheral blood yielded approximately 11 milliliters from each donor. Regarding this clonotype: Its antigen is still unknown.

The source of this sequence is a man aged 18-30 years in good health. Sequencing used blood. V is TRBV7-6 and J is TRBJ1-4; D not certain. The CDR3 DNA follows: TGTGCCAGCAGCTTAGGGACAACTAATGAAAAACTGTTTTTT. This sequence encodes CASSLGTTNEKLFF.